This T cell receptor beta chain was documented in a study of shared clonotypes between healthy human individuals. Across the whole study: The study used three CD4 naive, three CD4 memory, two CD8 naive and one CD8 memory plate per donor.

Study observations and caveats: Non-shared clonotypes were found to have lower generation probabilities than the clonotypes that were shared by all four of the sorted-subset donors.

Terminally differentiated effector memory CD45RA+ cells were excluded by CCR7 positive selection of CD45RO-negative cells. Donors were healthy HIV-negative adults without recent acute infections or vaccinations. As concerns this clone: What it binds is unknown.

The ends were cut back, 5 bases at V and 0 bases at J, with 8 bases in the middle. CDR1 MDHEN and CDR2 SYDVKM come from the germline V gene. This CDR3 spans 14 amino acids. Each replicate PCR on the sorted subsets used roughly 200 ng DNA (approximately 27,000 T cell genomes). Sequenced by immunoSEQ multiplex PCR; TCRdb stores in-frame clones only, minus some. The table records about 2,100,000 clones, 90% to 95% of them present only once. The sample taken for sequencing was naive CD8+ T cells from PBMCs. This chain links TRBV28 with TRBJ1-3; D unresolved. The sequence was collected from a man in his late teens or twenties in good health. Some clones in this sample may be carry-over from other donors' samples. The CDR3 loop reads CASSLAHSGNTIYF. The CDR3 bases are TGTGCCAGCAGTCTCGCCCACTCTGGAAACACCATATATTTT.